This T cell receptor (beta chain) was recovered during a study of blood T cell repertoires in COVID-19. For the study at large: Collection of acute and convalescent COVID-19 samples took place in the United States, Italy and Spain. In each case, the material was cDNA or gDNA derived from T cells, B-cell-depleted T cells, or PBMCs.

The length of the CDR3 is 15 residues. Per the germline V gene, CDR1 is KGHSH and CDR2 is LQKENI. With 2 bases removed from V and 5 bases from J, the gap between germline ends came to 13 bases. Methods used by the authors: Nucleated cell number was recorded as an estimate derived from reference gene primer amplification. Assay used: immunoSEQ multiplex PCR; TCRdb lists only in-frame clones, some missing. That table gives V, J and clone size, and the DNA gave D and trimming. The sample includes about 190,000 clones, about 86% of them seen just once. Only one count was recorded for this clone. Material for sequencing was peripheral blood. This receptor was identified in a man aged 25 to 45 with active or convalescent COVID-19. V is TRBV18 and J is TRBJ1-5; maybe TRBD1 (5 bases). CDR3 sequence: CASSPEAGYDQPQHF. As DNA, the CDR3 is TGTGCCAGCTCACCAGAGGCAGGGTACGATCAGCCCCAGCATTTT.